Listed below are T cell receptor beta chains from one sample, sequenced in a study of siplizumab effects on memory and regulatory T cells. Data came from immunoSEQ multiplex PCR; TCRdb stores just in-frame clones and leaves some out. This table has 100,000 or so clones, roughly 93% appearing once. Sequencing used non-Treg CD4+ T cells sorted from blood. Receptors originate from a human donor in good health. Both conserved end residues are part of each CDR3. The D gene is left open where the match is weak. Expanded clones get a size class; other rows say once, few or many, or leave the size out.

TRBV9,TRBJ2-7,.,.,TGTGCCAGCAGCGTGCGAGGGGGGGCACCTTTCGAGCAGTACTTC,CASSVRGGAPFEQYF
TRBV6-1,TRBJ1-5,.,.,TGTGCCAGCAGTGAATCCCTGACGGTGCAGCCCCAGCATTTT,CASSESLTVQPQHF
TRBV5-1,TRBJ1-6,.,TRBD1,TGCGCCAGCAGCTCTAGGTCGACAGGGGTGGTAAATTCACCCCTCCACTTT,CASSSRSTGVVNSPLHF
TRBV28,TRBJ2-5,.,TRBD2,TGTGCCAGCAGCGGCGGGGGGGCCTGGGAGACCCAGTACTTC,CASSGGGAWETQYF
TRBV7-3,TRBJ1-6,.,.,TGTGCCAGCAGCTTAAAGGGGGGATCATCACCCCTCCACTTT,CASSLKGGSSPLHF
TRBV19,TRBJ2-1,.,TRBD2,TGTGCCAGTAGTCTCAGCGGGGGGATGTACAATGAGCAGTTCTTC,CASSLSGGMYNEQFF
TRBV11-3,TRBJ1-3,.,TRBD1,TGTGCCAGCAGCCCCGGACAGGGGGTTGGAAACACCATATATTTT,CASSPGQGVGNTIYF
TRBV5-1,TRBJ2-2,.,.,TGCGCCAGCAGCTTGGCGTCCGGGGGAACCGGGGAGCTGTTTTTT,CASSLASGGTGELFF
TRBV27,TRBJ2-5,.,TRBD1,TGTGCCAGTAGCCCCACCCGACAGGGTGGTGAGACCCAGTACTTC,CASSPTRQGGETQYF
TRBV5-1,TRBJ1-2,.,.,TGCGCCAGCAGCTTGGCACAGGGAGAGGGCTACACCTTC,CASSLAQGEGYTF
TRBV5-4,TRBJ1-2,.,.,TGTGCCAGCAGCTTGGGGGGAATCGGGGGCTACACCTTC,CASSLGGIGGYTF
TRBV6-1,TRBJ1-1,.,.,TGTGCCAGCAATCGGGGGGTCGCCACTGAAGCTTTCTTT,CASNRGVATEAFF
TRBV5-6,TRBJ2-3,once,TRBD1,TGTGCCAGCAGCTTGGACAGGGGTTCGAGAACAGATACGCAGTATTTT,CASSLDRGSRTDTQYF
TRBV19,TRBJ1-1,.,.,TGTGCCAGTAGTCAGTCAAGGGGTCCGGACACTGAAGCTTTCTTT,CASSQSRGPDTEAFF
TRBV11-1,TRBJ2-1,.,.,TGTGCCAGCAGCCGCGGGATTAACAATGAGCAGTTCTTC,CASSRGINNEQFF
TRBV11-2,TRBJ2-7,few,.,TGTGCCAGCAGCTTAGGGCAGACTCCCTACGAGCAGTACTTC,CASSLGQTPYEQYF
TRBV15,TRBJ2-3,.,TRBD2,TGTGCCACCAGCACTCAGCGGGGGAGCACAGATACGCAGTATTTT,CATSTQRGSTDTQYF
TRBV6-5,TRBJ1-2,.,TRBD1,TGTGCCAGCAGTCCGGGACAGGGGCCTATTGGTGGCTACACCTTC,CASSPGQGPIGGYTF
TRBV7-2,TRBJ2-2,.,TRBD2,TGTGCCAGCAGCTTAGAACGTGCGGGGGTAGAGGAGCTGTTTTTT,CASSLERAGVEELFF
TRBV7-9,TRBJ1-3,once,.,TGTGCCAGCAGAAAGGGTGCTGGAAACACCATATATTTT,CASRKGAGNTIYF
TRBV7-2,TRBJ2-5,.,.,TGTGCCAGCAGCTTAGCGGGGGTTCAAGAGACCCAGTACTTC,CASSLAGVQETQYF
TRBV2,TRBJ2-2,.,.,TGTGCCAGCAGTGTGGAGGGAGACACCGGGGAGCTGTTTTTT,CASSVEGDTGELFF
TRBV9,TRBJ2-2,.,TRBD1,TGTGCCAGCAGCCCCCGGACAGGGAGCACCGGGGAGCTGTTTTTT,CASSPRTGSTGELFF
TRBV6-6,TRBJ2-7,.,TRBD1,TGTGCCAGCAGTTACTCGGAACAGGGGTCGTACGAGCAGTACTTC,CASSYSEQGSYEQYF
TRBV5-4,TRBJ1-2,.,.,TGTGCCAGCAGCCCGAGGACGGAAGCCTTCTATGGCTACACCTTC,CASSPRTEAFYGYTF
TRBV19,TRBJ2-1,.,TRBD1,TGTGCCAGCATGGACAGGGATGGACCCAATGAGCAGTTCTTC,CASMDRDGPNEQFF
TRBV6-7,TRBJ2-7,.,.,TGTGCCAGCAGTACCCGGGACGGGACCTACGAGCAGTACTTC,CASSTRDGTYEQYF
TRBV7-9,TRBJ2-7,.,.,TGTGCCAGCAGCTTAGCTACTTCTGTCCCGGGGGAGCAGTACTTC,CASSLATSVPGEQYF
TRBV7-8,TRBJ1-2,.,.,TGTGCCAGCAGCCCACAGCAGGGTCTAGACTATGGCTACACCTTC,CASSPQQGLDYGYTF
TRBV18,TRBJ2-2,.,TRBD1,TGTGCCAGCTCACCACCGGACAGGGTGAACACCGGGGAGCTGTTTTTT,CASSPPDRVNTGELFF
TRBV5-1,TRBJ2-2,.,.,TGCGCCAGCAGCTTGGAGCCGGGGAACACCGGGGAGCTGTTTTTT,CASSLEPGNTGELFF
TRBV9,TRBJ2-5,.,.,TGTGCCAGCAGCGTCGGGGTTGGGCAAGGTTCGGAGACCCAGTACTTC,CASSVGVGQGSETQYF
TRBV7-6,TRBJ2-3,.,.,TGTGCCAGCAGCTCGGCCGGGACTCCAGATACGCAGTATTTT,CASSSAGTPDTQYF
TRBV7-9,TRBJ1-4,.,.,TGTGCCAGCAGCTCCCCAACCAACGTTAATGAAAAACTGTTTTTT,CASSSPTNVNEKLFF
TRBV11-1,TRBJ2-2,.,.,TGTGCCAGCAGCCGCAGGACCGGGGAGCTGTTTTTT,CASSRRTGELFF
TRBV7-9,TRBJ2-4,.,TRBD1,TGTGCCAGCAGGTCCGCCGGGACAGGGAGAAACATTCAGTACTTC,CASRSAGTGRNIQYF
TRBV7-6,TRBJ1-1,.,TRBD1,TGTGCCAGCAGCTGGATTATGACAGGGAGGAGCGACACTGAAGCTTTCTTT,CASSWIMTGRSDTEAFF
TRBV28,TRBJ2-4,.,.,TGTGCCAGCAGTTTCGTCGGAGAGGGGTCCAAAAACATTCAGTACTTC,CASSFVGEGSKNIQYF
TRBV6-1,TRBJ1-6,few,.,TGTGCCAGCAGTGAACTACAAAATTCACCCCTCCACTTT,CASSELQNSPLHF
TRBV2,TRBJ2-5,.,.,TGTGCCAAGACTATGGGGAAGACCCAGTACTTC,CAKTMGKTQYF
TRBV19,TRBJ1-3,.,TRBD1,TGTGCCAGTGGGAGACAGGGGGCCTTCTCTGGAAACACCATATATTTT,CASGRQGAFSGNTIYF
TRBV5-1,TRBJ2-7,once,.,TGCGCCAGCAGCCCAAATCCGGCAGTAAGCTCCTACGAGCAGTACTTC,CASSPNPAVSSYEQYF
TRBV5-6,TRBJ2-7,.,.,TGTGCCAGCAGCTCCCCACGATCACTCTCCTACGAGCAGTACTTC,CASSSPRSLSYEQYF
TRBV5-5,TRBJ1-2,.,.,TGTGCCAGCAGCTTAAACCTCGGGGTTGGCTACACCTTC,CASSLNLGVGYTF
TRBV4-1,TRBJ1-4,.,.,TGCGCCAGCAGCCAAGGGATGAGCAGGGATAATGAAAAACTGTTTTTT,CASSQGMSRDNEKLFF
TRBV19,TRBJ1-2,.,.,TGTGCCAGCTTTCAGAGCGGCTACACCTTC,CASFQSGYTF
TRBV5-6,TRBJ1-1,.,TRBD1,TGTGCCAGCAGTCGTAGACAGGGGATCACTGAAGCTTTCTTT,CASSRRQGITEAFF
TRBV7-2,TRBJ1-1,.,.,TGTGCCAGCAGCTTAGGGGTGGTGGTTGAAGCTTTCTTT,CASSLGVVVEAFF